This is a list of T cell receptor beta chains from one sample in a study of beta chain features in type 1 diabetes. Using immunoSEQ multiplex PCR, the repertoire was profiled, and TCRdb retains in-frame clones only, with some absent. The table includes around 600,000 clones, around an eighth detected once. Input material: naive CD4+ T cells from blood. The receptors shown here come from a man in his thirties or forties with type 1 diabetes. CDR3s include the opening cysteine and the closing phenylalanine or tryptophan. A D gene is named only where the DNA matches it firmly. A clone size is listed for some rows: how often the clone was seen (once, few, many), or a class if it is expanded.

TRBV4-2	TRBJ2-2	TRBD1	-	CASSPGTEAGGELFF	TGTGCCAGCAGCCCAGGGACAGAGGCAGGCGGGGAGCTGTTTTTT
TRBV21-1	TRBJ1-4	-	many	CASSKGTVGTEKLFF	TGTGCCAGCAGCAAAGGGACGGTGGGGACTGAAAAACTGTTTTTT
TRBV27	TRBJ1-5	-	-	CASSSVGDSNQPQHF	TGTGCCAGCAGTTCTGTTGGGGATAGCAATCAGCCCCAGCATTTT
TRBV11-2	TRBJ2-5	TRBD1	few	CASSSGQGAETQYF	TGTGCCAGCAGCTCTGGGCAGGGGGCAGAGACCCAGTACTTC
TRBV4-2	TRBJ2-7	-	-	CASSRNEYEQYF	TGTGCCAGCAGCCGGAACGAGTACGAGCAGTACTTC
TRBV2	TRBJ2-1	-	few	CASSPQFF	TGTGCCAGCAGTCCCCAGTTCTTC
TRBV5-1	TRBJ2-1	TRBD1	-	CASSPPGQEQFF	TGCGCCAGCAGCCCTCCGGGACAGGAGCAGTTCTTC
TRBV29-1	TRBJ2-7	-	few	CSVVGRDYEQYF	TGCAGCGTTGTTGGCAGGGACTACGAGCAGTACTTC
TRBV9	TRBJ2-1	-	-	CASSVAQNNEQFF	TGTGCCAGCAGCGTAGCGCAGAACAATGAGCAGTTCTTC
TRBV7-2	TRBJ1-1	TRBD1	-	CASSARQGEYTEAFF	TGTGCCAGCAGCGCGAGACAGGGAGAGTACACTGAAGCTTTCTTT
TRBV6-4	TRBJ2-1	-	-	CASSDSPGNEQFF	TGTGCCAGCAGTGATAGCCCAGGCAATGAGCAGTTCTTC
TRBV11-2	TRBJ1-1	-	few	CASSLYTEAFF	TGTGCCAGCAGCTTATACACTGAAGCTTTCTTT
TRBV27	TRBJ2-1	TRBD2	-	CASRSPGAPVAGLSYNEQLF	TGTGCCAGCAGATCTCCTGGGGCGCCCGTAGCGGGGCTCTCCTACAATGAGCAGCTCTTC
TRBV9	TRBJ2-6	-	few	CASSVAVSGANVLTF	TGTGCCAGCAGCGTAGCGGTCTCTGGGGCCAACGTCCTGACTTTC
TRBV27	TRBJ2-7	-	-	CASSLKPVAGYEQYF	TGTGCCAGCAGCCTGAAACCCGTCGCGGGCTACGAGCAGTACTTC
TRBV7-9	TRBJ2-3	-	-	CASSLLGGSADTQYF	TGTGCCAGCAGCTTACTTGGGGGGAGCGCAGATACGCAGTATTTT
TRBV5-4	TRBJ2-2	-	-	CASREGALANTGELFF	TGTGCCAGCAGAGAAGGAGCCCTCGCGAACACCGGGGAGCTGTTTTTT
TRBV9	TRBJ1-4	-	few	CASSVPDSREEKLFF	TGTGCCAGCAGCGTACCGGACAGCCGGGAGGAAAAACTGTTTTTT
TRBV27	TRBJ1-2	-	-	CASSFSGGENYGYTF	TGTGCCAGCAGTTTCTCGGGGGGCGAGAACTATGGCTACACCTTC
TRBV20-1	TRBJ1-5	-	-	CSARDRDVHHF	TGCAGTGCTAGAGATCGGGATGTTCACCATTTT
TRBV4-3	TRBJ1-5	-	-	CASSLEINEQPQHF	TGCGCCAGCAGCCTCGAGATAAATGAGCAGCCCCAGCATTTT
TRBV19	TRBJ2-7	TRBD1	few	CASSPRQGAAYEQYF	TGTGCCAGTAGTCCCCGACAGGGGGCGGCCTACGAGCAGTACTTC
TRBV29-1	TRBJ2-7	-	-	CSVGSLEYEQYF	TGCAGCGTCGGCTCCCTGGAGTACGAGCAGTACTTC
TRBV6-1	TRBJ2-1	TRBD2	-	CASSDPAGDNEQFF	TGTGCCAGCAGTGACCCAGCGGGAGACAATGAGCAGTTCTTC
TRBV4-3	TRBJ1-1	-	few	CASSRSGRAEAFF	TGCGCCAGCAGCCGAAGTGGCAGGGCTGAAGCTTTCTTT
TRBV5-5	TRBJ2-7	-	few	CASSAHREQYF	TGTGCCAGCAGCGCCCACCGCGAGCAGTACTTC
TRBV11-2	TRBJ1-2	-	-	CASTPGGGYGYTF	TGTGCCAGCACCCCGGGGGGCGGCTATGGCTACACCTTC
TRBV7-2	TRBJ2-3	-	-	CASSLNGQTDTQYF	TGTGCCAGCAGCTTGAACGGACAAACAGATACGCAGTATTTT
TRBV11-2	TRBJ2-3	TRBD1	few	CASSPQGGFPSDGTQYF	TGTGCCAGCAGCCCCCAAGGGGGCTTTCCTTCTGATGGCACGCAGTATTTT
TRBV5-1	TRBJ2-5	-	-	CASSLVIEETQYF	TGCGCCAGCAGCTTGGTCATAGAAGAGACCCAGTACTTC
TRBV29-1	TRBJ2-2	TRBD1	-	CSVAGGNTGELFF	TGCAGCGTTGCAGGGGGTAACACCGGGGAGCTGTTTTTT
TRBV5-6	TRBJ2-7	-	-	CASSLFPGSYEQYF	TGTGCCAGCAGCTTATTTCCAGGCTCCTACGAGCAGTACTTC
TRBV6-5	TRBJ1-5	-	few	CASSYSGRSQPQHF	TGTGCCAGCAGTTACTCCGGCAGGAGTCAGCCCCAGCATTTT
TRBV7-9	TRBJ1-2	-	-	CAGWGPRYGYTF	TGTGCCGGGTGGGGGCCCCGTTATGGCTACACCTTC
TRBV5-1	TRBJ1-2	-	few	CASSPGPDYGYTF	TGCGCCAGCAGCCCTGGACCGGACTATGGCTACACCTTC
TRBV29-1	TRBJ1-4	-	few	CSVEPVDEKLFF	TGCAGCGTTGAACCGGTCGATGAAAAACTGTTTTTT
TRBV5-6	TRBJ2-7	TRBD1	few	CASSLIGTGAYEQYF	TGTGCCAGCAGCTTAATCGGGACAGGCGCCTACGAGCAGTACTTC
TRBV6-1	TRBJ2-1	TRBD1	few	CASRRTGVTYNEQFF	TGTGCCAGCAGGCGTACAGGGGTAACGTACAATGAGCAGTTCTTC
TRBV7-2	TRBJ1-6	-	few	CASSLASSKPLHF	TGTGCCAGCAGCTTAGCGTCGAGTAAACCCCTCCACTTT
TRBV18	TRBJ2-5	-	few	CASSPQRARETQYF	TGTGCCAGCTCACCACAGAGGGCACGGGAGACCCAGTACTTC
TRBV5-4	TRBJ1-2	-	-	CASSPEADYGYTF	TGTGCCAGCAGTCCGGAGGCGGACTATGGCTACACCTTC
TRBV25-1	TRBJ2-7	TRBD1	few	CARGIDRGRPYEQYF	TGTGCCAGGGGTATTGACAGGGGGCGCCCCTACGAGCAGTACTTC
TRBV7-8	TRBJ2-7	TRBD1	-	CASSLPGTGLYEQYF	TGTGCCAGCAGCTTACCCGGGACAGGACTCTACGAGCAGTACTTC
TRBV20-1	TRBJ1-2	TRBD1	few	CSAWDRGAYTF	TGCAGTGCTTGGGACAGGGGTGCCTACACCTTC
TRBV11-2	TRBJ1-5	-	few	CASSQAGGIQPQHF	TGTGCCAGCAGCCAGGCGGGGGGGATACAGCCCCAGCATTTT
TRBV10-3	TRBJ1-6	-	few	CAIRAGETYNSPLHF	TGTGCCATCAGGGCTGGGGAAACCTATAATTCACCCCTCCACTTT
TRBV7-8	TRBJ1-5	-	-	CASSRTSTGGNQPQHF	TGTGCCAGCAGCAGAACTTCGACCGGCGGCAATCAGCCCCAGCATTTT
TRBV28	TRBJ2-3	-	few	CASTSGVVNTQYF	TGTGCCAGTACCAGTGGGGTCGTGAATACGCAGTATTTT